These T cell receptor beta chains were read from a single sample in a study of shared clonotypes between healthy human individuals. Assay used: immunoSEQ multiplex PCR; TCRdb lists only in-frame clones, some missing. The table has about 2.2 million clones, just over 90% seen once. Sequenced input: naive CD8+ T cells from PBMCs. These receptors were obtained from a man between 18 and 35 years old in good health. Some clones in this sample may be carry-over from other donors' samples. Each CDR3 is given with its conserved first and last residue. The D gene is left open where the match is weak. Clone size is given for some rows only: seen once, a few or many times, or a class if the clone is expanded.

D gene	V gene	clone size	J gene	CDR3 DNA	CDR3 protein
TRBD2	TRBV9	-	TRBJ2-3	TGTGCCAGCAGCACCCGGACTAGCAGTTCAGATACGCAGTATTTT	CASSTRTSSSDTQYF
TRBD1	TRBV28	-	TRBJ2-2	TGTGCCAGCACCTTACAGGGGCGCGTCACCGGGGAGCTGTTTTTT	CASTLQGRVTGELFF
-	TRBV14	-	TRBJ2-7	TGTGCCAGCAGCCAAGAGGGTTTACAGGGAGACGAGCAGTACTTC	CASSQEGLQGDEQYF
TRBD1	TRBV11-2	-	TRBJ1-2	TGTGCCAGCAGCGTGACAGGGGGCGCGGACTATGGCTACACCTTC	CASSVTGGADYGYTF
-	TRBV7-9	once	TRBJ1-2	TGTGCCAGCAGCTCGACAGGAGGAATTGGTGGCTACACCTTC	CASSSTGGIGGYTF
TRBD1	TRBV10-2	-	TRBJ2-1	TGCGCCAGCAACAGACAGGGGGCAGCTGAGCAGTTCTTC	CASNRQGAAEQFF
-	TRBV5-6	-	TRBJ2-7	TGTGCCAGCAGCTTGTTTACAGGGCTTTCCTACGAGCAGTACTTC	CASSLFTGLSYEQYF
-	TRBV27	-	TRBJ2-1	TGTGCCAGCAGTGAGGACTGGTCTTATGAGCAGTTCTTC	CASSEDWSYEQFF
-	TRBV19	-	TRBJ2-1	TGTGCCAGTACCCAAGGGCTGGACGGGGAGCAGTTCTTC	CASTQGLDGEQFF
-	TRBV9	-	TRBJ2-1	TGTGCCAGCAGCCCCCCCATGACAGATAACAATGAGCAGTTCTTC	CASSPPMTDNNEQFF
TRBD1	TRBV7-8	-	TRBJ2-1	TGTGCCAGCAGAGGCCGGGACAGTGTTAGCTCCTACAATGAGCAGTTCTTC	CASRGRDSVSSYNEQFF
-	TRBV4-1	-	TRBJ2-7	TGCGCCAGCAGCTTCCGACAGGATATGACCTACGAGCAGTACTTC	CASSFRQDMTYEQYF
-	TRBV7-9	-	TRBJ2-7	TGTGCCAGCAGACCGGGCCAAGGGTACGAGCAGTACTTC	CASRPGQGYEQYF
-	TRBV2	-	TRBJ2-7	TGTGCCAGCCACGCAGGGCCCTACGAGCAGTACTTC	CASHAGPYEQYF
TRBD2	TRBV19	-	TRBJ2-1	TGTGCCAGTAGTCCCGGACTAGCTGGTGAGCAGTTCTTC	CASSPGLAGEQFF
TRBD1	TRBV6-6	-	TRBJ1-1	TGTGCCAGCAGCCAGAACTACAGGGGTTCCTACACTGAAGCTTTCTTT	CASSQNYRGSYTEAFF
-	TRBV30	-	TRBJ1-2	TGTGCCTGGAGTGTAGTGCCGGGAGTGTATGGCTACACCTTC	CAWSVVPGVYGYTF